Listed below are T cell receptor beta chains from one sample, sequenced in a study of blood T cells in healthy people across ages. Using its own MiXCR run on the 5' RACE reads, TCRdb lists one record per CDR3 protein. The sample yields over 950,000 distinct CDR3 sequences, roughly two fifths seen once. The specimen was blood. The receptors were gathered from a man aged 18 to 35 in good health. Both conserved end residues are part of each CDR3. Fields, in order: V gene, CDR3 length, J gene, clone size, D gene, CDR3 DNA, CDR3 protein. D genes are given only for firm matches. The size field is filled for only some rows; it gives once, few, many or a size class.

>TRBV9|13|TRBJ1-2|-|-
TGTGCCAGCGACCGGGACGGTAACTATGGCTACACCTTC
CASDRDGNYGYTF
>TRBV12-5|11|TRBJ2-1|-|-
TGTGCTAGTGGTTTAGGCTATGAGCAGTTCTTC
CASGLGYEQFF
>TRBV2|15|TRBJ1-5|few|TRBD1
TGTGCCAGCATTCCGGACAGGTATAGCAATCAGCCCCAGCATTTT
CASIPDRYSNQPQHF
>TRBV6-6|14|TRBJ1-2|few|-
TGTGCCAGCAGTTACGCCCCCAGACTCTATGGCTACACCTTC
CASSYAPRLYGYTF
>TRBV21-1|11|TRBJ1-2|-|-
TGTGCCAGCACAGCAAACTATGGCTACACCTTC
CASTANYGYTF
>TRBV7-9|16|TRBJ2-1|few|-
TGTGCCAGCAGTCGAGTGAAGCGGTCAGGCTACAATGAGCAGTTCTTC
CASSRVKRSGYNEQFF
>TRBV6-4|13|TRBJ2-5|-|-
TGTGCCAGCAGTGAGGGACCAACGGGGGAGCAGTACTTC
CASSEGPTGEQYF
>TRBV5-6|14|TRBJ2-3|few|TRBD2
TGTGCCAGCAGCGTCGGACTAGGTGGAGATACGCAGTATTTT
CASSVGLGGDTQYF
>TRBV27|15|TRBJ2-3|few|-
TGTGCCAGCAGCCCAAGACAGGACGGCACAGATACGCAGTATTTT
CASSPRQDGTDTQYF
>TRBV9|15|TRBJ2-1|-|TRBD2
TGTGCCAGCAGCCCCGGCACTAGCGCTAACAATGAGCAGTTCTTC
CASSPGTSANNEQFF
>TRBV20-1|14|TRBJ1-4|-|-
TGCAGTGCCGCTCCGGGACCGGCGATGGAAAAACTGTTTTTT
CSAAPGPAMEKLFF
>TRBV9|15|TRBJ1-1|few|-
TGTGCCAGCAGCGTAGCAGGGTATGAGAACACTGAAGCTTTCTTT
CASSVAGYENTEAFF
>TRBV2|15|TRBJ1-5|-|TRBD1
TGTGCCAGCAGTGAGGGACAGGGGGCCTATCAGCCCCAGAATTTT
CASSEGQGAYQPQNF
>TRBV7-8|13|TRBJ1-4|many|-
TGTGCCAGCAGCCTGGGATTTGTCGAAAAACTGTTTTTT
CASSLGFVEKLFF
>TRBV4-3|15|TRBJ2-5|-|-
TGCGCCAGCAGCCAAGAGGGAGGAGGTCAAGAGACCCAGTACTTC
CASSQEGGGQETQYF
>TRBV5-1|11|TRBJ2-1|-|-
TGTGCCAGCAGCGACCTCGATGAGCAGTTCTTC
CASSDLDEQFF
>TRBV20-1|16|TRBJ1-2|-|TRBD1
TGCAGTGCTAGGGGACAGGGAAATCTACAATACTATGGCTACACCTTC
CSARGQGNLQYYGYTF
>TRBV7-9|16|TRBJ1-2|few|TRBD1
TGTGCCAGCAGCACCACGATGTTACAGGGGGCCGAGGGCTACACCTTC
CASSTTMLQGAEGYTF
>TRBV12-3/TRBV12-4|16|TRBJ2-5|few|TRBD2
TGTGCCAGCAGTTTGTATCCTAGCGGGGCCCTGGAGACCCAGTACTTC
CASSLYPSGALETQYF
>TRBV20-1|13|TRBJ1-1|-|-
TGCAGTGCTAGGAAGGCGGAGGACACTGAAGCTTTCTTT
CSARKAEDTEAFF
>TRBV7-2|14|TRBJ2-7|few|-
TGTGCCAGCAGCGTAGTGGGGGTTTCGTACGAGCAGTACTTC
CASSVVGVSYEQYF
>TRBV7-9|11|TRBJ2-3|-|-
TGTACCAGTTCTCGGGAGGATACGCAGTATTTT
CTSSREDTQYF
>TRBV4-2|16|TRBJ1-4|few|TRBD1
TGTGCCAGCAGCCAAGGGAAGACAGGGGAATCCGAAAAACTGTTTTTT
CASSQGKTGESEKLFF
>TRBV5-1|20|TRBJ1-6|few|TRBD1
TGCGCCAGCAGCTTCGGGACAGGGAAAGGGGCTAGCTCCTATAATTCACCCCTCCACTTT
CASSFGTGKGASSYNSPLHF
>TRBV4-2|19|TRBJ1-2|-|TRBD1
TGTGCCAGCAGCCAAGACGGCGCCCGACAGGGGCGGTCGGACTATGGCTACACCTTC
CASSQDGARQGRSDYGYTF
>TRBV11-1|14|TRBJ2-5|-|TRBD1
TGTGCCAGCAGAGGGACAGGGCACCAAGAGACCCAGTACTTC
CASRGTGHQETQYF
>TRBV6-6|14|TRBJ1-4|-|-
TGTGCCAGCAGTCCAACTGGGGTGGTGGGGAAACTGTTTTTT
CASSPTGVVGKLFF
>TRBV12-3/TRBV12-4|23|TRBJ1-1|-|-
TGTGCCAGCAGTTGGCGTCCCAACAGGGTCTTGCACCGACTTACCCCTCTTAACACTGAAGCTTTCTTT
CASSWRPNRVLHRLTPLNTEAFF
>TRBV19|16|TRBJ1-2|-|-
TGTGCCAGTAGTCAGGACGGAGGCTTTTATCCCTATGGCTACACCTTC
CASSQDGGFYPYGYTF
>TRBV12-3/TRBV12-4|12|TRBJ1-1|-|-
TGTGCCAGCAGGTTCCTAGGCACTGAAGCTTTCTTT
CASRFLGTEAFF
>TRBV2|14|TRBJ1-1|-|TRBD1
TGTGCCAGCAGTGATCCCAGGGGGACTTCGTTTGCTTTCTTT
CASSDPRGTSFAFF
>TRBV19|17|TRBJ2-7|-|-
TGTGCCAGTAGTATTCGATCAACAGAACCACAACCCAATGAGCAGTACTTC
CASSIRSTEPQPNEQYF
>TRBV5-6|16|TRBJ2-1|-|-
TGTGCCAGCAGCTTGGCCGAACGGAGCTCCTACAATGAGCAGTTCTTC
CASSLAERSSYNEQFF
>TRBV5-1|15|TRBJ2-7|-|-
TGCGCCAGCAGCTTGGTGTCAGGGGGGCCCTACGAGCAGTACTTC
CASSLVSGGPYEQYF
>TRBV7-2|17|TRBJ2-3|-|-
TGTGCCAGCAGCTTAGAAGTTGGGATCCTGAGCACAGATACGCAGTATTTT
CASSLEVGILSTDTQYF
>TRBV7-2|15|TRBJ2-7|-|-
TGTGCCAGCAGCTTAGTAGGTTGGGGGCGCTACGAGCAGTACTTC
CASSLVGWGRYEQYF
>TRBV6-2/TRBV6-3|14|TRBJ1-1|-|-
TGTGCCAGCAGGCGCCCGCAGATGAACACTGAAGCTTTCTTT
CASRRPQMNTEAFF
>TRBV4-3|15|TRBJ2-1|-|TRBD2
TGCGCCAGCAGCCAAGATCTCGCGGGGGAGAATGAGCAGTTCTTC
CASSQDLAGENEQFF
>TRBV11-2|14|TRBJ2-1|-|-
TGTGCCAGCAGCGACTCACTCAGCTCCTACGAGCAGTTCTTC
CASSDSLSSYEQFF
>TRBV7-2|16|TRBJ2-1|few|TRBD2
TGTGCCAGCAGCTTAGCAAGGACTAGCGGGGGTAGTGAGCAGTTCTTC
CASSLARTSGGSEQFF
>TRBV14|13|TRBJ2-2|few|-
TGTGCCAGCAGCCGCAAAGGGCTGGGGGAGCTGTTTTTT
CASSRKGLGELFF
>TRBV29-1|11|TRBJ1-2|-|-
TGCAGCACCTCGGACGGTGAGGTCTACACCTTC
CSTSDGEVYTF
>TRBV9|17|TRBJ2-2|-|-
TGTGCCAGCAGCGTAGATTCAAATCCGTGGTACACCGGGGAGCTGTTTTTT
CASSVDSNPWYTGELFF
>TRBV7-8|16|TRBJ2-3|-|TRBD1
TGTGCCGGCAGCCCGTCCGGGACAGGTTCCACAGATACGCAGTATTTT
CAGSPSGTGSTDTQYF
>TRBV6-5|13|TRBJ1-1|few|-
TGTGCCAGCAGTTACCTGGGACGGATTGAAGCTTTCTTT
CASSYLGRIEAFF
>TRBV20-1|15|TRBJ1-6|-|-
TGCAGTGCTAGAGATCGATCGGGACAAAATTCACCCCTCCACTTT
CSARDRSGQNSPLHF
>TRBV27|18|TRBJ2-1|-|TRBD2
TGTGCCAGCAGTTTATCGAGGGGGGCGGGAGGAGTGAGGAATGAGCAGTTCTTC
CASSLSRGAGGVRNEQFF
>TRBV20-1|14|TRBJ1-1|-|-
TGCAGTGCTAGAGCAGGACAACCGAACACTGAAGCTTTCTTT
CSARAGQPNTEAFF